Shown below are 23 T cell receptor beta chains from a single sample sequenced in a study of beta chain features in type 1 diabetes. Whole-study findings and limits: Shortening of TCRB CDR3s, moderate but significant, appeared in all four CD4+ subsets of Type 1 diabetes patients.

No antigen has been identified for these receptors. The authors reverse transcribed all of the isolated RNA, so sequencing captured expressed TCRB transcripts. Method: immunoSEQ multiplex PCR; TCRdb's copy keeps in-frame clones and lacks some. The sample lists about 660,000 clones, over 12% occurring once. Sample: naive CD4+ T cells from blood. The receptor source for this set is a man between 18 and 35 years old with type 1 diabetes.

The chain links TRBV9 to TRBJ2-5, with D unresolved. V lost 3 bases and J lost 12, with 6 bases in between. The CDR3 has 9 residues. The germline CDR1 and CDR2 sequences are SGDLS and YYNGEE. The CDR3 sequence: CASSGREYF. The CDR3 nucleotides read TGTGCCAGCAGCGGACGTGAGTACTTC.

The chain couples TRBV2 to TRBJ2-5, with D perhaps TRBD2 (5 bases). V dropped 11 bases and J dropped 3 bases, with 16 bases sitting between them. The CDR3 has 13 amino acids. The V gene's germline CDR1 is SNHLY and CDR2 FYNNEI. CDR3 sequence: CACTRFVKETQYF. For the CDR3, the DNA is TGTGCCTGCACTAGATTTGTGAAAGAGACCCAGTACTTC.

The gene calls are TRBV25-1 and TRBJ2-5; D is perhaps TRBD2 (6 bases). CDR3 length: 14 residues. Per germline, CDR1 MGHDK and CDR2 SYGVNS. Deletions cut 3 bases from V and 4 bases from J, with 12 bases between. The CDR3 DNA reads TGTGCCAGCAGTGACAGCCGGGGAGGAGAGACCCAGTACTTC. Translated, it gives CASSDSRGGETQYF. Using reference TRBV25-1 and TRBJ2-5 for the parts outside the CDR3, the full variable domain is EADIYQTPRYLVIGTGKKITLECSQTMGHDKMYWYQQDPGMELHLIHYSYGVNSTEKGDLSSESTVSRIRTEHFPLTLESARPSHTSQYLCASSDSRGGETQYFGPGTRLLVL.

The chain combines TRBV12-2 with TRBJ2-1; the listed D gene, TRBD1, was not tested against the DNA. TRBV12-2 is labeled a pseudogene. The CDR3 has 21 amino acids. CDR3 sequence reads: CASRPEEIRAGPQRSYNEQFF. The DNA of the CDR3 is TGTGCAAGTCGCCCAGAGGAAATTCGGGCAGGGCCTCAACGCTCCTACAATGAGCAGTTCTTC.

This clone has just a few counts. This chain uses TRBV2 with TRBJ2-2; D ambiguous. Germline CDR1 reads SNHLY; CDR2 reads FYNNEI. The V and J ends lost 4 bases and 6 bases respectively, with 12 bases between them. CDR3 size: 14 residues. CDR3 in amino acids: CASSVREVPGELFF. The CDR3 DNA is TGTGCCAGCAGTGTTAGGGAAGTCCCCGGGGAGCTGTTTTTT.

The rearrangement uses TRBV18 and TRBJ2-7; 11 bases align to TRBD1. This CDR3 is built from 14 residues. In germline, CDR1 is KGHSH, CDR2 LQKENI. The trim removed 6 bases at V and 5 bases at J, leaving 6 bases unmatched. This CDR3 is CASSPRDRGNEQYF. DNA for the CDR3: TGTGCCAGCTCCCCGAGGGACAGGGGGAACGAGCAGTACTTC.

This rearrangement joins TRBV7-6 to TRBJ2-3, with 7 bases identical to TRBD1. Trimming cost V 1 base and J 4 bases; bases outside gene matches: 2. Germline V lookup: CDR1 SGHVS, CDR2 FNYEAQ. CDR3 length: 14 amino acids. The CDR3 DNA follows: TGTGCCAGCAGCTTAGAAGGGGGCCCAGATACGCAGTATTTT. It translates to CASSLEGGPDTQYF.

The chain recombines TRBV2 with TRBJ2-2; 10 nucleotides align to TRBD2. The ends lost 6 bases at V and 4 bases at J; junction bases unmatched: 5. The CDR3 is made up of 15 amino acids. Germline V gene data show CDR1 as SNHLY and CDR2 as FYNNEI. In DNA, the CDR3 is TGTGCCAGCAGACCCGGACTAGCGGCCACCGGGGAGCTGTTTTTT. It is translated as CASRPGLAATGELFF. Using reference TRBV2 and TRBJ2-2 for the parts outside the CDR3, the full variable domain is EPEVTQTPSHQVTQMGQEVILRCVPISNHLYFYWYRQILGQKVEFLVSFYNNEISEKSEIFDDQFSVERPDGSNFTLKIRSTKLEDSAMYFCASRPGLAATGELFFGEGSRLTVL.

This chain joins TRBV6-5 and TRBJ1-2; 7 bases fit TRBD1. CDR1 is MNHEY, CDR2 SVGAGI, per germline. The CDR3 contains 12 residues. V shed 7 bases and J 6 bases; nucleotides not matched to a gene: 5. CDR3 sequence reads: CASTLTGNGYTF. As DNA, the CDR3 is TGTGCCAGCACGTTGACAGGGAATGGCTACACCTTC.

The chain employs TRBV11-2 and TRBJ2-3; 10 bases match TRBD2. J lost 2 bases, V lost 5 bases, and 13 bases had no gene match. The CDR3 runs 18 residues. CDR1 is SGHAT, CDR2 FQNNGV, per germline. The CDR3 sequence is CASSPRLPAGGLTDTQYF. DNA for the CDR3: TGTGCCAGCAGCCCCAGATTACCAGCGGGGGGGCTCACAGATACGCAGTATTTT.

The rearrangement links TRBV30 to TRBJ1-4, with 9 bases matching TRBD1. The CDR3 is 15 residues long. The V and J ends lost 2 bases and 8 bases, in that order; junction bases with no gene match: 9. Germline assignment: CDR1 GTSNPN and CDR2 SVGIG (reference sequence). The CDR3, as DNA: TGTGCCTGGAGTCTACTGACAGGGGGAGGCGAAAAACTGTTTTTT. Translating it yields CAWSLLTGGGEKLFF.

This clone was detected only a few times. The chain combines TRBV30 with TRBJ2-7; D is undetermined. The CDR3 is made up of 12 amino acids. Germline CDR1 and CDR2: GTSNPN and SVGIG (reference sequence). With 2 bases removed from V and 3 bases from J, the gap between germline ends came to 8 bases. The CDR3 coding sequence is TGTGCCTGGAGTAGCCAGTACTACGAGCAGTACTTC. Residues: CAWSSQYYEQYF.

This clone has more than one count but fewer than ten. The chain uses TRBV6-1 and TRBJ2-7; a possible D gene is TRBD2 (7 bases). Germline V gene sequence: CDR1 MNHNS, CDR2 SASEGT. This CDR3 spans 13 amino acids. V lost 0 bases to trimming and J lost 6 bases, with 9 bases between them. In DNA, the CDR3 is TGTGCCAGCAGTGAAGCGCGGGGGCTCGAGCAGTACTTC. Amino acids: CASSEARGLEQYF.

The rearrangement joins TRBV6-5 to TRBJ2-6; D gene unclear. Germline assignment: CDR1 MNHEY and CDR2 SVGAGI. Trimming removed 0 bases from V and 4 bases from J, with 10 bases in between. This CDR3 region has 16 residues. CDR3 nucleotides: TGTGCCAGCAGTTACTCGAAAGTCTCCGGGGCCAACGTCCTGACTTTC. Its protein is CASSYSKVSGANVLTF.

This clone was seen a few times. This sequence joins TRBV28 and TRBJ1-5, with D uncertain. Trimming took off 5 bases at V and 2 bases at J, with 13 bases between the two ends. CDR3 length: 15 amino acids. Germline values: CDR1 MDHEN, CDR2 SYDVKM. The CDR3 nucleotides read TGTGCCAGCAGTGACCTCGGGTCGGGCAATCAGCCCCAGCATTTT. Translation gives CASSDLGSGNQPQHF.

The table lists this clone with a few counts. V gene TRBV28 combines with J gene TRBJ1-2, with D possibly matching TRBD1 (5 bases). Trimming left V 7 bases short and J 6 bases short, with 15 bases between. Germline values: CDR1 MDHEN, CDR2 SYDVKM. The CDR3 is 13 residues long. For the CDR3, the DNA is TGTGCCAGCACCCCTGGGACGGACCATGGCTACACCTTC. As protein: CASTPGTDHGYTF.

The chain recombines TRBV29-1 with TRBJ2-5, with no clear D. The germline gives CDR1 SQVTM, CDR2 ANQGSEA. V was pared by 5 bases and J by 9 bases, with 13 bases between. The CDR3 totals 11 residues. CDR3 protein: CSVQRLGAQYF. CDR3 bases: TGCAGCGTTCAAAGACTTGGGGCCCAGTACTTC.

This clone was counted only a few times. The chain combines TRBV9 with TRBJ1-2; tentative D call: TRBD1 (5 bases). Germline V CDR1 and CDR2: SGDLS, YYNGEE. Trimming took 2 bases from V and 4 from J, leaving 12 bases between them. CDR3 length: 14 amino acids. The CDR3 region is CASSVSRESYGYTF. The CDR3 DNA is TGTGCCAGCAGCGTGTCCAGGGAGTCCTATGGCTACACCTTC.

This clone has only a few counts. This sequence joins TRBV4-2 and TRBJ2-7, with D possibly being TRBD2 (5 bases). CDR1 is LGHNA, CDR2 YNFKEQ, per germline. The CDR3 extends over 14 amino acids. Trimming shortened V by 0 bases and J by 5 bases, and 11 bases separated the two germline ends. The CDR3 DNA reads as TGTGCCAGCAGCCAAGACGGGGTCCAGGACGAGCAGTACTTC. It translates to CASSQDGVQDEQYF.

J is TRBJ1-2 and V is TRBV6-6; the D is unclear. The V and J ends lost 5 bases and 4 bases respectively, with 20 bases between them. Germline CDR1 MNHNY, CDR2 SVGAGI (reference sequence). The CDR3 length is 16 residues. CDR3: CASSVIGARRSYGYTF. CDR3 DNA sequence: TGTGCCAGCAGTGTCATCGGCGCCAGGCGATCCTATGGCTACACCTTC.

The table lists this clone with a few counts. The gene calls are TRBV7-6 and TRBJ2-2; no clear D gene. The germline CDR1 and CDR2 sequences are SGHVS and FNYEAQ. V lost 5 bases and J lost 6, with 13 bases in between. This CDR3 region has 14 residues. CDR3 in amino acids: CASSLSLQAGELFF. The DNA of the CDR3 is TGTGCCAGCAGCCTGTCCCTCCAGGCCGGGGAGCTGTTTTTT.

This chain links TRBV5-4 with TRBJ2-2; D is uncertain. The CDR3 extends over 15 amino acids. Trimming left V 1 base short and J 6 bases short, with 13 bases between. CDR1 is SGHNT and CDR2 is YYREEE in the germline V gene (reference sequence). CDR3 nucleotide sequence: TGTGCCAGCAGCTTGTGGCAGGAGTTGCCCGGGGAGCTGTTTTTT. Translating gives CASSLWQELPGELFF.

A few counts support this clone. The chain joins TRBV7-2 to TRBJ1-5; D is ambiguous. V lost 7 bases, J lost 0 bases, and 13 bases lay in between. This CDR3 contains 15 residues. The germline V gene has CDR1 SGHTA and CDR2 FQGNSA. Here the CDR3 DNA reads TGTGCCAGCACCTCGACGACGTATAGCAATCAGCCCCAGCATTTT. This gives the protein CASTSTTYSNQPQHF.